These 27 T cell receptor beta chains share one sample of origin, sequenced in a study of OX40 agonist ivuxolimab in advanced cancers. Sequencing used immunoSEQ multiplex PCR; TCRdb keeps in-frame clones, though not all of them. The sample lists 65,000 to 75,000 clones, 85% to 90% seen once, with about 4% in the top ten. The material sequenced was CD4+ or CD8+ T cells sorted from blood, taken in a trial of the OX40 agonist ivuxolimab. The receptors were sampled from an adult with an advanced solid tumor such as melanoma, head and neck, liver or kidney cancer.

V usage is TRBV19 and J usage is TRBJ2-1; D is unclear. V lost 3 bases, J lost 1 base, and 7 bases lay in between. Germline CDR1 reads LNHDA; CDR2 reads SQIVND (reference sequence). The CDR3 runs to 14 residues. CDR3 loop: CASSIVGSYNEQFF. The CDR3 region has the DNA TGTGCCAGTAGTATCGTGGGTTCCTACAATGAGCAGTTCTTC. The full variable domain, its missing parts supplied by reference TRBV19 and TRBJ2-1, is DGGITQSPKYLFRKEGQNVTLSCEQNLNHDAMYWYRQDPGQGLRLIYYSQIVNDFQKGDIAEGYSVSREKKESFPLTVTSAQKNPTAFYLCASSIVGSYNEQFFGPGTRLTVL.

A single count supports this clone. The rearrangement uses TRBV30 and TRBJ2-1, with D unclear. With 0 bases removed from V and 7 bases from J, the gap between germline ends came to 7 bases. CDR1 and CDR2 from the germline V gene are GTSNPN and SVGIG (reference sequence). CDR3 length: 12 residues. The CDR3 region is CAWSVQGNEQFF. The CDR3 bases are TGTGCCTGGAGTGTACAAGGGAATGAGCAGTTCTTC.

The chain joins TRBV2 to TRBJ1-3; no definite D call. Per the germline V gene, CDR1 is SNHLY and CDR2 is FYNNEI. The V and J ends lost 1 base and 0 bases respectively, with 4 bases between them. This CDR3 is built from 14 residues. CDR3 DNA: TGTGCCAGCAGTGAAGGCCGCTCTGGAAACACCATATATTTT. Its protein is CASSEGRSGNTIYF.

The chain links TRBV7-7 to TRBJ2-5, with a tentative D call TRBD1 (6 bases). Trimming removed 5 bases at V and 2 bases at J, with 15 bases between. The CDR3 is made up of 15 amino acids. Germline V gene lookup returns CDR1 SSHAT and CDR2 FNYEAQ (reference sequence). CDR3 loop: CASSQGTARQETQYF. The CDR3 DNA sequence: TGTGCCAGCAGCCAGGGGACGGCAAGACAAGAGACCCAGTACTTC.

This sequence joins TRBV28 and TRBJ2-7; D is ambiguous. The germline CDR1 and CDR2 sequences are MDHEN and SYDVKM. The CDR3 is 13 residues long. The V and J ends lost 1 base and 0 bases respectively, with 4 bases between them. This chain's CDR3 is CASSLSPSYEQYF. As DNA, the CDR3 is TGTGCCAGCAGTTTATCCCCCTCCTACGAGCAGTACTTC.

This sequence joins TRBV29-1 and TRBJ1-1; no definite D call. The germline V and J ends were trimmed by 4 bases and 6 bases, with 0 bases remaining between them. The CDR3 is made up of 8 amino acids. Germline-derived CDR1 and CDR2 are SQVTM and ANQGSEA. DNA for the CDR3: TGCAGCGTTGCTGAAGCTTTCTTT. It encodes CSVAEAFF.

The rearrangement links TRBV11-2 to TRBJ2-3, with 9 bases fitting TRBD2. The CDR3 runs 17 residues. The germline CDR1 and CDR2 sequences are SGHAT and FQNNGV. V dropped 6 bases and J dropped 3; count of bases not matched to a gene: 13. CDR3 sequence (DNA): TGTGCCAGCAGTCCAGGAGGGAGCGGGGGGTATACAGATACGCAGTATTTT. The encoded protein is CASSPGGSGGYTDTQYF.

This clone was seen just once. V and J are TRBV25-1 and TRBJ1-4, with unresolved D. Germline CDR1 is MGHDK and CDR2 is SYGVNS. This CDR3 contains 11 residues. V lost 7 bases and J lost 6, with 6 bases in between. The CDR3 loop reads CASTDHEKLFF. CDR3 coding DNA: TGTGCCAGCACGGACCATGAAAAACTGTTTTTT.

This sequence joins TRBV28 and TRBJ1-5, with 8 bases identical to TRBD1. The CDR3 spans 14 residues. Germline CDR1 and CDR2: MDHEN and SYDVKM. J gave up 7 bases and V 10 bases, and 12 bases lay outside the gene matches. CDR3 nucleotides: TGTGCCAACAAAGGGACAGGAGGGGGACAGCCCCAGCATTTT. Encoded protein: CANKGTGGGQPQHF.

The gene calls are TRBV30 and TRBJ1-6; D uncertain. The CDR3 totals 15 residues. CDR1 is GTSNPN, CDR2 SVGIG, per germline (reference sequence). Trimming pared 2 bases from V and 3 bases from J, leaving 11 bases between. This CDR3 is CAWSFGRDYNSPLHF. CDR3 in DNA: TGTGCCTGGAGTTTTGGGCGCGACTATAATTCACCCCTCCACTTT. Together with reference TRBV30 and TRBJ1-6, the CDR3 gives the full variable domain: SQTIHQWPATLVQPVGSPLSLECTVEGTSNPNLYWYRQAAGRGLQLLFYSVGIGQISSEVPQNLSASRPQDRQFILSSKKLLLSDSGFYLCAWSFGRDYNSPLHFGNGTRLTVT.

This rearrangement joins TRBV30 to TRBJ2-3; TRBD2 agrees at 9 bases. This CDR3 is built from 17 residues. Germline V gives CDR1 GTSNPN, CDR2 SVGIG (reference sequence). The V gene end was trimmed by 0 bases and the J gene end by 3 bases; junction bases not matched to a gene: 10. DNA of the CDR3: TGTGCCTGGAGTGTACCAGGGTTTAGCGGGAGTACAGATACGCAGTATTTT. Protein sequence: CAWSVPGFSGSTDTQYF.

CDR3 sequence reads: CASSPPPGYEQYF. The CDR3 DNA follows: TGTGCCAGCTCACCACCTCCCGGGTACGAGCAGTACTTC. The J gene is TRBJ2-7, the V gene TRBV18; D is undetermined. Germline-derived CDR1 and CDR2 are KGHSH and LQKENI. Trimming removed 0 bases at V and 4 bases at J, with 7 bases between. The CDR3 consists of 13 residues.

This clone was counted between two and nine times. The chain uses TRBV28 and TRBJ1-5; 8 bases match TRBD1. Looked up from germline, CDR1 is MDHEN and CDR2 is SYDVKM. After removal of 7 bases from V and 4 bases from J, the junction contained 3 bases not matched to a gene. The CDR3 loop spans 13 amino acids. CDR3 loop: CASIRQGNQPQHF. DNA for the CDR3: TGTGCCAGCATCCGACAGGGGAATCAGCCCCAGCATTTT.

V usage is TRBV7-3 and J usage is TRBJ2-1; possible D gene TRBD1, 6 bases. This CDR3 spans 15 amino acids. V shed 3 bases and J shed 3 bases, with 12 bases lying between them. Germline V gene sequence: CDR1 SGHTA, CDR2 FQGTGA. The CDR3 is CASSLLGAHYNEQFF. The CDR3 nucleotides are TGTGCCAGCAGCTTGCTGGGGGCGCACTACAATGAGCAGTTCTTC.

The V call is TRBV5-8, the J call TRBJ2-2, with 8 bases identical to TRBD2. The CDR3 sequence is 14 residues long. Germline values: CDR1 SGHTS, CDR2 YDEGEE. V lost 3 bases and J lost 8; bases outside the gene matches: 6. The DNA for the CDR3 is TGTGCCAGCAGCTGGACTAGCAGTTTTGGGGAGCTGTTTTTT. It translates to CASSWTSSFGELFF.

The CDR3 region has the DNA TGTGCCAGCAACGCACTACCTAGCGGGAGGCAACGGTTCTTC. It encodes CASNALPSGRQRFF. The J gene is TRBJ2-1, the V gene TRBV28, with TRBD2 matching 11 bases. J lost 15 bases, V lost 7 bases, and 14 bases had no gene match. Germline V gene data show CDR1 as MDHEN and CDR2 as SYDVKM. The CDR3 has 14 residues.

The CDR3 protein is CASSASLTGGGKAFF. The CDR3 DNA reads TGTGCCAGCAGTGCCTCACTTACAGGGGGCGGGAAAGCTTTCTTT. V and J are TRBV25-1 and TRBJ1-1; 9 nucleotides align to TRBD1. Germline V CDR1 and CDR2: MGHDK, SYGVNS. This CDR3 has 15 amino acids. The trim removed 4 bases at V and 9 bases at J, leaving 12 bases unmatched. Combining the CDR3 with reference TRBV25-1 and TRBJ1-1 gives the whole variable domain EADIYQTPRYLVIGTGKKITLECSQTMGHDKMYWYQQDPGMELHLIHYSYGVNSTEKGDLSSESTVSRIRTEHFPLTLESARPSHTSQYLCASSASLTGGGKAFFGQGTRLTVV.

This chain uses TRBV7-2 with TRBJ2-1; TRBD2 agrees at 10 bases. CDR1 is SGHTA and CDR2 is FQGNSA in the germline V gene. The CDR3 is made up of 17 amino acids. Germline trimming cut 4 bases from V and 0 bases from J; bases unmatched to any gene: 6. The CDR3 is CASSSKRGGVSYNEQFF. CDR3 coding DNA: TGTGCCAGCAGCTCCAAGCGGGGGGGCGTCTCCTACAATGAGCAGTTCTTC.

V is TRBV28 and J is TRBJ1-1; 8 nucleotides match TRBD1. The ends lost 5 bases at V and 0 bases at J; junction bases unmatched: 8. Germline loops: CDR1 MDHEN, CDR2 SYDVKM. This CDR3 contains 16 residues. CDR3 region: CASSPRTGIMNTEAFF. The CDR3 DNA follows: TGTGCCAGCAGTCCTAGGACAGGGATCATGAACACTGAAGCTTTCTTT.

The gene calls are TRBV29-1 and TRBJ1-4, with 8 bases fitting TRBD1. CDR1 SQVTM and CDR2 ANQGSEA come from the germline V gene. V trimming: 6 bases; J trimming: 6 bases; junction bases outside the gene matches: 9. CDR3 size: 14 residues. The CDR3 region has the DNA TGCAGCGTGTCCCGGACAGGGATGTATGAAAAACTGTTTTTT. Its translation is CSVSRTGMYEKLFF.

J is TRBJ2-5 and V is TRBV13; D gene uncertain. The germline CDR1 and CDR2 sequences are PRHDT and FYEKMQ (reference sequence). This CDR3 comprises 16 residues. With 1 base removed from V and 4 bases from J, the gap between germline ends came to 16 bases. The CDR3 bases are TGTGCCAGCAGCTTAGTCGATAAGTCGGGCGGAGAGACCCAGTACTTC. Its protein is CASSLVDKSGGETQYF.

This clone turned up a few times. The chain employs TRBV19 and TRBJ1-6, with 10 bases aligning to TRBD1. Germline V gene sequence: CDR1 LNHDA, CDR2 SQIVND (reference sequence). The CDR3 runs 14 residues. Unmatched junction bases numbered 2, after V lost 5 bases and J lost 7 bases. Here the CDR3 DNA reads TGTGCCAGTAGTCAGACAGGGGGCAATTCACCCCTCCACTTT. Translating it yields CASSQTGGNSPLHF.

The chain has TRBV5-1 and TRBJ2-1; 14 bases align to TRBD2. The CDR3 is 17 residues long. The germline CDR1 and CDR2 sequences are SGHRS and YFSETQ. V shed 2 bases and J 9 bases; nucleotides not matched to a gene: 10. Here the CDR3 reads CASSFRGGLAGDGEQFF. CDR3 sequence (DNA): TGCGCCAGCAGCTTCCGGGGGGGACTAGCGGGAGATGGTGAGCAGTTCTTC.

The chain joins TRBV27 to TRBJ1-1; possibly TRBD1 for D (5 bases). The germline V gene encodes CDR1 MNHEY and CDR2 SMNVEV (reference sequence). Trimming shortened V by 5 bases and J by 1 base, and 14 bases separated the two germline ends. This CDR3 is built from 15 residues. CDR3: CASSPLGTRNTEAFF. The CDR3 region has the DNA TGTGCCAGCAGTCCCCTGGGGACGCGGAACACTGAAGCTTTCTTT.

This clone showed up just once. V and J are TRBV5-6 and TRBJ1-1; 7 bases match TRBD1. Germline V gene data show CDR1 as SGHDT and CDR2 as YYEEEE. Trimming at V came to 3 bases and at J to 10 bases, leaving 3 bases not matched to a gene. This CDR3 is 11 amino acids long. CDR3: CASSSTGRAFF. The DNA of the CDR3 is TGTGCCAGCAGCTCGACAGGGAGAGCTTTCTTT. Full variable domain (outside the CDR3, taken from reference TRBV5-6 and TRBJ1-1): DAGVTQSPTHLIKTRGQQVTLRCSPKSGHDTVSWYQQALGQGPQFIFQYYEEEERQRGNFPDRFSGHQFPNYSSELNVNALLLGDSALYLCASSSTGRAFFGQGTRLTVV.

This clone came up once. The chain joins TRBV4-1 to TRBJ2-2; 9 bases are a match to TRBD1. This CDR3 is 17 amino acids long. With 5 bases clipped from V and 5 bases from J, the junction kept 12 bases outside the gene matches. The germline gives CDR1 MGHRA, CDR2 YSYEKL. CDR3 nucleotide sequence: TGCGCCAGCAGCATTTTACCGGGACAGGGATGGACCGGGGAGCTGTTTTTT. It yields the protein CASSILPGQGWTGELFF.

V is TRBV28 and J is TRBJ2-7; 10 bases line up with TRBD2. J was trimmed by 2 bases and V by 1 base; bases with no gene match: 8. Germline assignment: CDR1 MDHEN and CDR2 SYDVKM. This CDR3 contains 17 residues. The CDR3: CASSLSLAGVSPYEQYF. The CDR3 nucleotides read TGTGCCAGCAGTTTATCCCTAGCGGGAGTATCCCCCTACGAGCAGTACTTC.